These 22 T cell receptor beta chains share one sample of origin, sequenced in a study of blood T cell repertoires in COVID-19. The data were produced by immunoSEQ multiplex PCR, yet TCRdb's version contains in-frame clones alone and is incomplete. Found here are about 120,000 clones, roughly 80% of them singletons; the top ten hold 9.5% to 13%. Sample: peripheral blood. The receptors come from a human donor in a cohort sampled during active COVID-19.

The V gene is TRBV5-1, the J gene TRBJ2-3; the match to TRBD2 covers 14 bases. Germline assignment: CDR1 SGHRS and CDR2 YFSETQ. With V trimmed by 4 bases and J by 4 bases, 8 bases remained unmatched. CDR3 length: 17 amino acids. CDR3 in DNA: TGCGCCAGCAGCCCAGGACTAGCGGGGGGTCTAGCAGATACGCAGTATTTT. Encoded protein: CASSPGLAGGLADTQYF.

CDR3 nucleotide sequence: TGTGCCAGCAGCCAAACCACAGGGGGCGGCTACGAGCAGTACTTC. Protein sequence: CASSQTTGGGYEQYF. This chain links TRBV3-1 (or the pseudogene TRBV3-2) with TRBJ2-7; TRBD1 matches 9 bases. The CDR3 sequence is 15 residues long. Trimming took 2 bases from V and 3 from J; bases not matched to a gene: 5. Germline V lookup: CDR1 LGHDT, CDR2 YNNKEL (reference sequence).

The chain links TRBV7-9 to TRBJ1-1; D not resolved. V lost 0 bases to trimming and J lost 4 bases, with 12 bases between them. The CDR3 consists of 15 residues. Germline V gene data show CDR1 as SEHNR and CDR2 as FQNEAQ (reference sequence). The CDR3 protein is CASSLAGVGATEAFF. The CDR3 region has the DNA TGTGCCAGCAGCTTAGCGGGCGTGGGTGCCACTGAAGCTTTCTTT.

The chain recombines TRBV6-5 with TRBJ2-2; D remains unclear. The CDR3 length is 16 residues. The ends were cut back, 0 bases at V and 0 bases at J, with 8 bases in the middle. Germline assignment: CDR1 MNHEY and CDR2 SVGAGI. CDR3 nucleotide sequence: TGTGCCAGCAGTTACTCGATGGGCCCGAACACCGGGGAGCTGTTTTTT. Translated: CASSYSMGPNTGELFF.

The gene calls are TRBV5-1 and TRBJ1-1, with 8 bases identical to TRBD1. Germline CDR1 and CDR2: SGHRS and YFSETQ. The length of the CDR3 is 12 residues. V lost 4 bases, J lost 5 bases, and 1 base stayed unmatched. The chain's CDR3 is CASSRQGTEAFF. The CDR3 coding sequence is TGCGCCAGCAGCCGACAGGGGACTGAAGCTTTCTTT.

This clone was seen just once. This chain links TRBV6-2 or TRBV6-3 with TRBJ1-4, with TRBD1 matching over 8 bases. CDR3 length equals 14 residues. With 6 bases clipped from V and 6 bases from J, the junction kept 6 bases outside the gene matches. Germline CDR1 MNHEY, CDR2 SVGEGT. The CDR3 bases are TGTGCCAGCAGCCGGACAGGGTACGATGAAAAACTGTTTTTT. It translates to CASSRTGYDEKLFF.

This clone was counted only a few times. V usage is TRBV18 and J usage is TRBJ1-5, with 9 bases lining up with TRBD1. CDR3 size: 15 residues. J lost 6 bases, V lost 4 bases, and 7 bases had no gene match. CDR1 and CDR2 (germline): KGHSH, LQKENI. This chain's CDR3 is CASSRPGQGAQPQHF. The CDR3 DNA sequence: TGTGCCAGCTCACGTCCGGGACAGGGTGCTCAGCCCCAGCATTTT.

The chain has TRBV7-2 and TRBJ2-5, with 8 positions matching TRBD2. J lost 9 bases, V lost 1 base, and 10 bases had no gene match. Per the germline V gene, CDR1 is SGHTA and CDR2 is FQGNSA. This CDR3 has 15 amino acids. CDR3 region: CASSLELERGYAQYF. Written as DNA, the CDR3 is TGTGCCAGCAGCTTAGAGCTAGAGCGGGGGTACGCCCAGTACTTC.

The chain uses TRBV6-5 and TRBJ1-1; 12 nucleotides agree with TRBD1. The CDR3 loop spans 15 amino acids. Trimming at V came to 7 bases and at J to 4 bases, leaving 7 bases not matched to a gene. Looked up from germline, CDR1 is MNHEY and CDR2 is SVGAGI. The CDR3 loop reads CASKPGQGASTEAFF. The CDR3 DNA sequence: TGTGCCAGCAAACCGGGACAGGGGGCTAGCACTGAAGCTTTCTTT.

Here the CDR3 reads CASTPGFLGPQHF. DNA for the CDR3: TGTGCCAGTACGCCGGGATTCTTGGGGCCCCAGCATTTT. The chain joins TRBV19 to TRBJ1-5; the D is unclear. Germline-derived CDR1 and CDR2 are LNHDA and SQIVND (reference sequence). V shed 7 bases and J shed 9 bases, with 16 bases lying between them. The CDR3 sequence is 13 residues long.

The chain carries TRBV2 and TRBJ2-7; TRBD1 matches at 8 bases. This CDR3 region has 14 residues. J gave up 1 base and V 6 bases, and 5 bases lay outside the gene matches. The germline V gene has CDR1 SNHLY and CDR2 FYNNEI. The DNA of the CDR3 is TGTGCCAGCAGCCTGACAGGGGTTTCCTACGAGCAGTACTTC. Protein: CASSLTGVSYEQYF.

V usage is TRBV28 and J usage is TRBJ1-4, with D unresolved. Between the trimmed V and J ends, which lost 5 bases and 0 bases, there was a span of 7 bases. Per germline, CDR1 MDHEN and CDR2 SYDVKM. The CDR3 loop spans 14 amino acids. CDR3 coding DNA: TGTGCCAGCAGTGCGACAACAACTAATGAAAAACTGTTTTTT. This encodes CASSATTTNEKLFF.

J is TRBJ2-7 and V is TRBV6-5, with D perhaps TRBD2 (5 bases). The V gene's germline CDR1 is MNHEY and CDR2 SVGAGI. This CDR3 spans 13 amino acids. Trimming took 6 bases from V and 4 from J, leaving 13 bases between them. The CDR3 coding sequence is TGTGCCAGCAGCGGGCTAGCAGGTTACGAGCAGTACTTC. Encoded protein: CASSGLAGYEQYF.

This chain links TRBV3-1 (or the pseudogene TRBV3-2) with TRBJ1-5, with a weak D call TRBD1 (5 bases). The CDR3 covers 15 residues. Trimming cost V 1 base and J 7 bases, with 14 bases left between them. Germline CDR1 and CDR2: LGHDT and YNNKEL (reference sequence). CDR3 DNA sequence: TGTGCCAGCAGCCAAGCGAGCGGGGGTGGGCAGCCCCAGCATTTT. It encodes CASSQASGGGQPQHF.

The chain employs TRBV7-9 and TRBJ1-1; D unclear. The ends were cut back, 5 bases at V and 5 bases at J, with 15 bases in the middle. Germline assignment: CDR1 SEHNR and CDR2 FQNEAQ (reference sequence). The CDR3 contains 14 residues. DNA for the CDR3: TGTGCCAGCAGCCCGCCATCGGAGCCGACTGAAGCTTTCTTT. It encodes CASSPPSEPTEAFF.

The rearrangement joins TRBV7-9 to TRBJ1-1; tentatively, D is TRBD1 (5 bases). The V gene's germline CDR1 is SEHNR and CDR2 FQNEAQ (reference sequence). The ends were cut back, 6 bases at V and 0 bases at J, with 11 bases in the middle. This CDR3 is built from 14 residues. The CDR3 DNA follows: TGTGCCAGCAGACCACAGGCGCTGAACACTGAAGCTTTCTTT. Its protein is CASRPQALNTEAFF.

V and J are TRBV18 and TRBJ1-2, with TRBD1 as a possible D gene (5 bases). The CDR3 covers 14 residues. Germline values: CDR1 KGHSH, CDR2 LQKENI. V was trimmed by 2 bases and J by 6 bases, leaving 13 bases between them. This CDR3 reads CASSPGQGRDGYTF. As DNA, the CDR3 is TGTGCCAGCTCACCAGGGCAGGGTAGGGATGGCTACACCTTC.

This sequence joins TRBV28 and TRBJ1-2; D is possibly TRBD1 (5 bases). The CDR3 consists of 14 residues. Germline loops: CDR1 MDHEN, CDR2 SYDVKM. The V end was cut by 2 bases, the J end by 3 bases, with 10 bases between. The CDR3 reads CASSLRGLHYGYTF. The CDR3, as DNA: TGTGCCAGCAGTTTAAGGGGACTTCACTATGGCTACACCTTC.

This clone was counted between two and nine times. This sequence joins TRBV19 and TRBJ1-5; tentative D call: TRBD1 (6 bases). Trimming left V 3 bases short and J 5 bases short, with 11 bases between. Germline assignment: CDR1 LNHDA and CDR2 SQIVND (reference sequence). CDR3 size: 14 residues. CDR3 sequence (DNA): TGTGCCAGTAGTATTTCCAGGGGATATCAGCCCCAGCATTTT. This gives the protein CASSISRGYQPQHF.

V usage is TRBV12-3 or TRBV12-4 and J usage is TRBJ2-3; D is uncertain. Trimming removed 8 bases from V and 0 bases from J, with 6 bases in between. The CDR3 runs to 12 residues. In DNA form, the CDR3 reads TGTGCCAGCCGCAGGAGCACAGATACGCAGTATTTT. Translated: CASRRSTDTQYF.

The chain recombines TRBV11-2 with TRBJ2-1; 12 nucleotides line up with TRBD2. Losses at the gene ends were 1 base for V and 7 bases for J; bases not matched to a gene: 8. This CDR3 has 17 residues. The V gene's germline CDR1 is SGHAT and CDR2 FQNNGV. The chain's CDR3 is CASSLALTSGGRNEQFF. CDR3 nucleotide sequence: TGTGCCAGCAGCTTAGCCCTAACTAGCGGGGGGCGGAATGAGCAGTTCTTC.

This clone was detected only a few times. The chain has TRBV6-6 and TRBJ1-5, with D possibly matching TRBD1 (6 bases). CDR1 and CDR2 (germline): MNHNY, SVGAGI (reference sequence). Trimming took 5 bases from V and 4 from J, leaving 15 bases between them. The CDR3 runs 15 residues. In DNA, the CDR3 is TGTGCCAGCAGTCGATCGGGACAATCAAATCAGCCCCAGCATTTT. This codes for CASSRSGQSNQPQHF.